The present entry profiles one T cell receptor beta chain with its context. This specimen comes from a study of blood T cell repertoires in COVID-19. Study-level information: Donors in the United States, Italy and Spain gave samples during acute or convalescent COVID-19. T cells, B-cell-depleted T cells, or PBMCs supplied cDNA or gDNA.

The CDR3 runs 16 residues. Germline loops: CDR1 SNHLY, CDR2 FYNNEI. With 2 bases removed from V and 3 bases from J, the gap between germline ends came to 14 bases. In the source study's methods: The authors estimated nucleated cell counts from reference gene primer amplification. Assay: immunoSEQ multiplex PCR; the TCRdb copy retains only in-frame clones and omits some. V and J calls plus clone size are reproduced from that table; the DNA served to infer D and trimming. The profile shows around 150,000 clones, about four fifths of them singletons. The chain carries TRBV2 and TRBJ1-3; the D gene is possibly TRBD1 (6 bases). This sequence was found in a woman older than 75 with acute or convalescent COVID-19. Input material: peripheral blood. The CDR3 DNA reads as TGTGCCAGCAGTGAACGCCAGGGGTCAGTTGGAAACACCATATATTTT. It yields the protein CASSERQGSVGNTIYF.